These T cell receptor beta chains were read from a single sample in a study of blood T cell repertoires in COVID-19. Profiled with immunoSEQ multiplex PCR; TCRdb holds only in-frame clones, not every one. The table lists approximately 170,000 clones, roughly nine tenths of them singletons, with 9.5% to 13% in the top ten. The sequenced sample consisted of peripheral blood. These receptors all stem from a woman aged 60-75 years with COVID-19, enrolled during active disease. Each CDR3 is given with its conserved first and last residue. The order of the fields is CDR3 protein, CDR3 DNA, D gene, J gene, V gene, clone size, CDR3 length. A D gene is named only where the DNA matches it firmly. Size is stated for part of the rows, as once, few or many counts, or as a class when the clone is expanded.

CASSWFRDEQYF TGTGCCAGCAGTTGGTTCCGGGACGAGCAGTACTTC - TRBJ2-7 TRBV2 - 12
CASSRPVGQGGGNTIYF TGTGCCAGCAGTAGACCGGTCGGACAGGGAGGAGGAAACACCATATATTTT TRBD1 TRBJ1-3 TRBV6-2/TRBV6-3 - 17
CATYFGAQITGELFF TGTGCCACCTACTTTGGCGCACAGATCACCGGGGAGCTGTTTTTT - TRBJ2-2 TRBV27 - 15
CASSFQGGTNEKLFF TGTGCCAGCAGCTTCCAGGGTGGAACTAATGAAAAACTGTTTTTT - TRBJ1-4 TRBV7-9 - 15
CASSLKTGWVNEQFF TGTGCCAGCAGCTTAAAGACAGGGTGGGTCAATGAGCAGTTCTTC TRBD1 TRBJ2-1 TRBV7-2 once 15
CASSNTGVGEQYF TGTGCCAGTAGCAATACAGGGGTTGGGGAGCAGTACTTC TRBD1 TRBJ2-7 TRBV19 - 13
CASSVGRGGYGYTF TGTGCCAGCAGCGTAGGGCGGGGAGGCTATGGCTACACCTTC - TRBJ1-2 TRBV9 - 14
CATSDFGGSSYNEQFF TGTGCCACCAGTGATTTCGGGGGGTCATCCTACAATGAGCAGTTCTTC TRBD2 TRBJ2-1 TRBV24-1 once 16
CSVSGGSAGNTEAFF TGCAGCGTTAGTGGGGGCAGCGCGGGGAACACTGAAGCTTTCTTT - TRBJ1-1 TRBV29-1 - 15
CASSSRNSPLHF TGTGCCAGCAGTAGTCGGAATTCACCCCTCCACTTT - TRBJ1-6 TRBV2 - 12
CASSQLGPGLFEQYF TGTGCCAGCAGCCAATTGGGACCCGGACTATTCGAGCAGTACTTC - TRBJ2-7 TRBV14 few 15
CASSVRAQTDTQYF TGTGCCAGCAGTGTCAGGGCCCAGACAGATACGCAGTATTTT - TRBJ2-3 TRBV6-4 - 14
CASSQGLLAGEQYF TGTGCCAGCAGCCAAGGCCTCTTAGCGGGTGAGCAGTACTTC TRBD2 TRBJ2-7 TRBV3-1/TRBV3-2 once 14
CASSTGLAGGTDTQYF TGTGCCAGTAGTACAGGACTAGCGGGAGGCACAGATACGCAGTATTTT TRBD2 TRBJ2-3 TRBV19 once 16